These T cell receptor beta chains were read from a single sample in a study of shared clonotypes between healthy human individuals. The repertoire was sequenced with immunoSEQ multiplex PCR; TCRdb's copy has only in-frame clones and lacks some. Altogether about 470,000 clones are present, roughly 77% being singletons, with the ten largest covering roughly 13%. The source material was PBMCs. All receptors derive from a woman in her thirties or forties in good health. Some clones in this sample may be carry-over from other donors' samples. The CDR3 runs from the conserved cysteine through the conserved F or W. A D gene is named only where the DNA matches it firmly. Expanded clones get a size class; other rows say once, few or many, or leave the size out.

>TRBD2|TRBJ2-1|.|TRBV5-1|15
CASSSAGDSYNEQFF
TGCGCCAGCAGCTCCGCGGGAGACAGCTACAATGAGCAGTTCTTC
>.|TRBJ2-5|few|TRBV27|16
CASSLLAEGGQETQYF
TGTGCCAGCAGTTTATTGGCCGAGGGCGGGCAAGAGACCCAGTACTTC
>TRBD1|TRBJ1-2|many|TRBV11-2|14
CASSSAGGGYGYTF
TGTGCCAGCAGCTCAGCAGGGGGCGGCTATGGCTACACCTTC
>TRBD1|TRBJ1-5|.|TRBV10-3|17
CAISGIPTGVNNQSQHF
TGTGCCATCAGTGGCATCCCGACAGGGGTGAACAATCAGTCCCAGCATTTT
>TRBD2|TRBJ2-7|.|TRBV2|15
CASQYGISGIYEQYF
TGTGCCAGCCAATACGGGATTAGCGGGATCTACGAGCAGTACTTC
>.|TRBJ1-1|few|TRBV30|13
CAWSEGRNTEAFF
TGTGCCTGGAGTGAGGGACGGAACACTGAAGCTTTCTTT
>TRBD1|TRBJ2-1|.|TRBV19|14
CASSGQGEVNEQFF
TGTGCCAGTTCGGGACAGGGGGAGGTAAATGAGCAGTTCTTC
>.|TRBJ1-3|.|TRBV7-6|15
CASSLVGIPGNTIYF
TGTGCCAGCAGCTTAGTGGGGATTCCTGGAAACACCATATATTTT
>TRBD1|TRBJ2-7|many|TRBV18|15
CASSPTRTGGTEQYF
TGTGCCAGCTCACCCACCAGGACAGGGGGGACCGAGCAGTACTTC
>TRBD2|TRBJ2-1|.|TRBV9|15
CASSAPGRGVNEQFF
TGTGCCAGCAGCGCTCCGGGTCGGGGGGTCAATGAGCAGTTCTTC
>TRBD2|TRBJ2-1|.|TRBV7-9|19
CASSLGTSGPESPYNEQFF
TGTGCCAGCAGCTTAGGGACTAGCGGGCCCGAATCCCCCTACAATGAGCAGTTCTTC
>TRBD2|TRBJ2-3|few|TRBV6-4|15
CASSRASGSTDTQYF
TGTGCCAGCAGTAGAGCTAGCGGTAGCACAGATACGCAGTATTTT
>.|TRBJ2-2|.|TRBV10-2|15
CASSTSGGRPGELFF
TGCGCCAGCAGTACCAGCGGAGGTCGCCCCGGGGAGCTGTTTTTT
>.|TRBJ2-5|.|TRBV5-1|18
CASSGPRGGSGWMETQYF
TGCGCCAGCAGCGGCCCACGAGGGGGTAGCGGGTGGATGGAGACCCAGTACTTC
>TRBD2|TRBJ2-2|.|TRBV6-5|16
CASSYGSGRGSGELFF
TGTGCCAGCAGTTACGGTAGCGGGAGAGGCTCCGGGGAGCTGTTTTTT
>TRBD2|TRBJ2-7|.|TRBV5-6|14
CASRPGLAGRVQYF
TGTGCCAGCAGACCCGGACTAGCGGGAAGGGTGCAGTACTTC
>TRBD1|TRBJ2-1|.|TRBV19|16
CASSIRRQGLGNEQFF
TGTGCCAGTAGTATACGGCGACAGGGTTTGGGCAATGAGCAGTTCTTC
>.|TRBJ2-5|few|TRBV6-5|14
CASSYNRDRETQYF
TGTGCCAGCAGTTACAACAGGGATAGGGAGACCCAGTACTTC
>TRBD2|TRBJ2-1|.|TRBV11-2|13
CASSLLAGNEQFF
TGTGCCAGCAGCTTACTAGCGGGAAATGAGCAGTTCTTC
>TRBD2|TRBJ2-1|.|TRBV6-1|14
CASSGTSGYNEQFF
TGTGCCAGCAGTGGGACTAGCGGATACAATGAGCAGTTCTTC
>TRBD1|TRBJ2-5|.|TRBV5-5|14
CASSEDRPGETQYF
TGTGCCAGCAGCGAGGACAGGCCAGGGGAGACCCAGTACTTC
>.|TRBJ2-5|few|TRBV4-3|18
CASSQGLGTPDLQETQYF
TGCGCCAGCAGCCAAGGTCTCGGGACACCTGACCTCCAAGAGACCCAGTACTTC
>.|TRBJ1-2|.|TRBV25-1|13
CASSRTWRSGYTF
TGTGCCAGCAGCCGAACGTGGCGCTCTGGCTACACCTTC
>TRBD1|TRBJ1-3|.|TRBV4-1|20
CASSPIKSGQGTFSGNTIYF
TGCGCCAGCAGCCCGATAAAATCGGGACAGGGTACTTTCTCTGGAAACACCATATATTTT
>.|TRBJ1-3|.|TRBV5-1|17
CASSLAFRGPSGNTIYF
TGCGCCAGCAGCTTGGCTTTCCGGGGGCCCTCTGGAAACACCATATATTTT
>TRBD2|TRBJ2-3|.|TRBV11-3|15
CASSPSGVHTDTQYF
TGTGCCAGCAGCCCTAGCGGGGTGCACACAGATACGCAGTATTTT
>.|TRBJ1-2|.|TRBV7-9|14
CASSRDSANYGYTF
TGTGCCAGCAGCCGGGATTCAGCTAACTATGGCTACACCTTC
>TRBD2|TRBJ2-7|.|TRBV27|15
CASSPVTSGSDEQYF
TGTGCCAGCAGTCCAGTGACTAGCGGGAGTGACGAGCAGTACTTC
>.|TRBJ2-3|.|TRBV18|16
CASSPPNLLGTDTQYF
TGTGCCAGCTCACCACCAAATCTCCTAGGGACAGATACGCAGTATTTT
>.|TRBJ2-7|once|TRBV30|14
CAWSVLGFTYEQYF
TGTGCCTGGAGTGTACTTGGATTCACGTACGAGCAGTACTTC
>TRBD1|TRBJ2-2|.|TRBV7-8|17
CASSHTSQGADTGELFF
TGTGCCAGCAGCCACACCTCACAGGGGGCAGACACCGGGGAGCTGTTTTTT
>.|TRBJ2-5|.|TRBV6-1|15
CASSEWYTIQETQYF
TGTGCCAGCAGTGAGTGGTACACCATCCAAGAGACCCAGTACTTC
>.|TRBJ2-5|.|TRBV5-8|11
CASSYSETQYF
TGTGCCAGTAGTTACTCGGAGACCCAGTACTTC
>.|TRBJ1-2|.|TRBV10-3|14
CAISPDARDYGYTF
TGTGCCATCAGCCCCGACGCCCGTGACTATGGCTACACCTTC
>.|TRBJ1-5|.|TRBV28|17
CASSLWPGLGLDQPQHF
TGTGCCAGCAGTTTATGGCCCGGACTCGGTTTAGATCAGCCCCAGCATTTT
>TRBD1|TRBJ2-1|once|TRBV28|15
CASRDPGTGGNEQFF
TGTGCCAGCAGGGACCCCGGGACAGGGGGCAATGAGCAGTTCTTC
>.|TRBJ1-4|.|TRBV5-1|15
CASSLEGVTNEKLFF
TGCGCCAGCAGCTTGGAGGGAGTAACTAATGAAAAACTGTTTTTT